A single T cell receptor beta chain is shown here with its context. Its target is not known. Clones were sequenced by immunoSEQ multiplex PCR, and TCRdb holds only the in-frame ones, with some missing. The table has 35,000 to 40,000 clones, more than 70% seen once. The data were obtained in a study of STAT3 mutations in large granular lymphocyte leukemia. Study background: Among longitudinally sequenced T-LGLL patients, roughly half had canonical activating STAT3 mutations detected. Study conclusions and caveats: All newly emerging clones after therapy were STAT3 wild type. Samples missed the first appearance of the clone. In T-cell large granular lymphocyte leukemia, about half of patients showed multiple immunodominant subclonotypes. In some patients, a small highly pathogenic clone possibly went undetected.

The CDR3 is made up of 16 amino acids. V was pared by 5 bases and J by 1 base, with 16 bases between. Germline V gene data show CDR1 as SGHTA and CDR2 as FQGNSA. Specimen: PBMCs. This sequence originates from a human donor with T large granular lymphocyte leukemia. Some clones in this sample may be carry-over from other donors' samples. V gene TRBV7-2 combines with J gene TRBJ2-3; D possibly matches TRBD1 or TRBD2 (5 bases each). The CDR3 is CASSERDQAGTDTQYF. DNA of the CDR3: TGTGCCAGCAGCGAGAGGGACCAAGCAGGCACAGATACGCAGTATTTT.